Shown below are 21 T cell receptor beta chains from a single sample sequenced in a study of Ad26.COV2.S vaccination and SARS-CoV-2 variants. Some clones are missing from TCRdb's copy, which holds only in-frame ones; the method was immunoSEQ multiplex PCR. The data hold roughly 450,000 clones, with around nine tenths observed a single time. Treatment of the sample: around 19 received Ad26.COV2.S at low or high dose, single or two shots; a few received placebo; per-sample allocation not given. It was on day 63 after the first vaccine or placebo injection that samples were taken. Sequenced material: peripheral blood, taken in a trial of Ad26.COV2.S vaccine versus placebo. The receptors derive from a person between 18 and 65 years old who received the Ad26.COV2.S COVID-19 vaccine or a placebo.

This rearrangement joins TRBV10-3 to TRBJ2-3, with 7 bases fitting TRBD2. Germline V gene lookup returns CDR1 ENHRY and CDR2 SYGVKD. The CDR3 runs 14 residues. V shed 5 bases, J shed 2 bases, and the junction held 4 bases outside the gene matches. The CDR3 nucleotides read TGTGCCATCAGTAGCGGGAAAGTCACAGATACGCAGTATTTT. Protein product: CAISSGKVTDTQYF.

This chain joins TRBV28 and TRBJ1-1; maybe TRBD1 (5 bases). There are 14 residues in the CDR3. Germline CDR1 MDHEN, CDR2 SYDVKM. Trimming took off 6 bases at V and 5 bases at J, with 16 bases between the two ends. CDR3 sequence: CASRFEGRVTEAFF. As DNA, the CDR3 is TGTGCCAGCAGATTCGAGGGGCGCGTGACTGAAGCTTTCTTT.

The chain has TRBV5-5 and TRBJ2-7; D gene ambiguous. The CDR3 consists of 15 residues. Germline V gives CDR1 SGHKS, CDR2 YYEKEE (reference sequence). V was clipped by 1 base and J by 0 bases, with 11 bases between them. The CDR3 nucleotides read TGTGCCAGCAGCTTGTGGTCCAGTACCTCCTACGAGCAGTACTTC. This codes for CASSLWSSTSYEQYF.

The V call is TRBV28, the J call TRBJ1-6; unclear D gene. The CDR3 runs 12 residues. Trimming took off 4 bases at V and 7 bases at J, with 5 bases between the two ends. Per the germline V gene, CDR1 is MDHEN and CDR2 is SYDVKM. The CDR3 DNA sequence: TGTGCCAGCAGTTCTTCAAATTCACCCCTCCACTTT. Translated, it gives CASSSSNSPLHF.

This clone was counted a few times. This chain's CDR3 is CASSLGASSYEQYF. For the CDR3, the DNA is TGTGCCAGCAGTTTGGGCGCCAGCTCCTACGAGCAGTACTTC. The chain couples TRBV27 to TRBJ2-7; D gene unclear. CDR3 length: 14 residues. The germline V gene encodes CDR1 MNHEY and CDR2 SMNVEV (reference sequence). With 3 bases removed from V and 0 bases from J, the gap between germline ends came to 9 bases.

This chain uses TRBV5-1 with TRBJ2-2; possibly TRBD1 for D (6 bases). From germline, CDR1 is SGHRS and CDR2 YFSETQ. V was shortened by 5 bases and J by 0 bases, with 8 bases between the two germline ends. CDR3 length: 14 residues. CDR3 protein: CASRDRSNTGELFF. DNA for the CDR3: TGCGCCAGCAGGGACAGATCGAACACCGGGGAGCTGTTTTTT.

The CDR3 loop reads CSLGGNTEAFF. The CDR3 coding sequence is TGCAGTCTTGGGGGCAACACTGAAGCTTTCTTT. V and J are TRBV29-1 and TRBJ1-1; possibly TRBD1 for D (6 bases). CDR3 size: 11 residues. Germline V gives CDR1 SQVTM, CDR2 ANQGSEA.

The chain recombines TRBV3-1 (or the pseudogene TRBV3-2) with TRBJ2-1; perhaps TRBD2 as D (6 bases). Trimming pared 1 base from V and 7 bases from J, leaving 14 bases between. This CDR3 spans 15 amino acids. CDR1 and CDR2 (germline): LGHDT, YNNKEL (reference sequence). CDR3 DNA sequence: TGTGCCAGCAGCCAAGCGGGAGAGGTGGGGAATGAGCAGTTCTTC. Amino acid sequence: CASSQAGEVGNEQFF.

The rearrangement joins TRBV5-6 to TRBJ2-7, with 14 bases matching TRBD2. The J segment lost 4 bases and the V segment lost 2 bases, leaving 5 bases of the junction unmatched. Per the germline V gene, CDR1 is SGHDT and CDR2 is YYEEEE. This CDR3 has 16 residues. CDR3 sequence (DNA): TGTGCCAGCAGCTTCCCCGGGACTAGCGGGAGTTACGAGCAGTACTTC. It specifies CASSFPGTSGSYEQYF.

The chain joins TRBV6-6 to TRBJ2-1; TRBD1 is a possible D gene (5 bases). This CDR3 has 14 amino acids. V lost 0 bases and J lost 9, with 12 bases in between. Germline assignment: CDR1 MNHNY and CDR2 SVGAGI (reference sequence). The CDR3 nucleotides read TGTGCCAGCAGTTACTCGTATCCTAGGGGTGAGCAGTTCTTC. Residues: CASSYSYPRGEQFF.

The genes are TRBV6-1 and TRBJ1-4; 11 bases are a match to TRBD1. The length of the CDR3 is 16 residues. Germline V lookup: CDR1 MNHNS, CDR2 SASEGT. Losses at the gene ends were 0 bases for V and 10 bases for J; bases not matched to a gene: 7. The CDR3 loop is CASSEAHSGTGGKLFF. CDR3 bases: TGTGCCAGCAGTGAAGCTCATTCCGGGACAGGGGGAAAACTGTTTTTT.

The CDR3 sequence: CASSSLPGQGGYTF. The CDR3, as DNA: TGTGCCAGCAGTTCTTTACCGGGACAGGGGGGCTACACCTTC. The rearrangement uses TRBV6-5 and TRBJ1-2; TRBD1 agrees at 10 bases. The length of the CDR3 is 14 residues. V lost 4 bases, J lost 8 bases, and 7 bases stayed unmatched. Germline CDR1 is MNHEY and CDR2 is SVGAGI.

This clone was picked up one time. The chain has TRBV18 and TRBJ2-7; TRBD2 might be the D (6 bases). The CDR3 has 15 residues. Trimming cost V 2 bases and J 2 bases, with 13 bases left between them. Germline-derived CDR1 and CDR2 are KGHSH and LQKENI. CDR3 residues: CASSPGRTGAYEQYF. CDR3 sequence (DNA): TGTGCCAGCTCACCAGGACGGACGGGGGCCTACGAGCAGTACTTC.

The chain combines TRBV6-2 or TRBV6-3 with TRBJ2-7, with D unclear. The CDR3 length is 15 residues. V was clipped by 2 bases and J by 3 bases, with 14 bases between them. Per the germline V gene, CDR1 is MNHEY and CDR2 is SVGEGT. Here the CDR3 reads CASSYEAANLYEQYF. CDR3 sequence (DNA): TGTGCCAGCAGTTACGAGGCAGCGAATCTCTACGAGCAGTACTTC.

The chain combines TRBV4-1 with TRBJ2-5, with D perhaps TRBD2 (6 bases). This CDR3 comprises 14 residues. The germline gives CDR1 MGHRA, CDR2 YSYEKL. V was clipped by 2 bases and J by 4 bases, with 11 bases between them. CDR3 coding DNA: TGCGCCAGCAGCCAACCTGTGGAGGGAGAGACCCAGTACTTC. Its translation: CASSQPVEGETQYF.

The chain carries TRBV5-1 and TRBJ2-5, with 7 bases that match TRBD2. V lost 5 bases and J lost 2; bases outside the gene matches: 9. The CDR3 totals 15 residues. Germline CDR1 and CDR2: SGHRS and YFSETQ. CDR3 bases: TGCGCCAGCAGAGAGGCAGCGGGGCATCAAGAGACCCAGTACTTC. It specifies CASREAAGHQETQYF.

This chain uses TRBV27 with TRBJ2-2, with TRBD2 matching 8 bases. The CDR3 is 15 amino acids. V dropped 3 bases and J dropped 4; count of bases not matched to a gene: 4. Germline lookup yields CDR1 MNHEY and CDR2 SMNVEV (reference sequence). The CDR3 sequence is CASSFAGGPTGELFF. The CDR3 DNA follows: TGTGCCAGCAGTTTTGCGGGAGGTCCCACCGGGGAGCTGTTTTTT.

The J gene is TRBJ2-7, the V gene TRBV2; 9 bases map to TRBD2. Germline V lookup: CDR1 SNHLY, CDR2 FYNNEI. The trim removed 7 bases at V and 1 base at J, leaving 8 bases unmatched. The CDR3 totals 15 residues. The CDR3 nucleotides read TGTGCCAGCAAAAAGGTTAGCGGGGGATCCTACGAGCAGTACTTC. Residues: CASKKVSGGSYEQYF.

This clone showed up just once. The V call is TRBV27, the J call TRBJ2-1; tentatively, D is TRBD1 or TRBD2 (5 bases each). The CDR3 extends over 15 amino acids. Trimming shortened V by 2 bases and J by 2 bases, and 10 bases separated the two germline ends. Germline V gene data show CDR1 as MNHEY and CDR2 as SMNVEV (reference sequence). CDR3 sequence reads: CASSLRGVTYNEQFF. CDR3 coding DNA: TGTGCCAGCAGTTTACGAGGGGTTACCTACAATGAGCAGTTCTTC.

The chain employs TRBV29-1 and TRBJ2-7; D ambiguous. Germline CDR1 is SQVTM and CDR2 is ANQGSEA. The CDR3 is made up of 13 amino acids. Trimming removed 2 bases from V and 3 bases from J, with 11 bases in between. The CDR3 is CSVERPNHYEQYF. CDR3 nucleotides: TGCAGCGTTGAAAGGCCTAACCACTACGAGCAGTACTTC.

The V gene is TRBV6-5, the J gene TRBJ2-2; possibly TRBD2 for D (6 bases). The CDR3 loop spans 15 amino acids. Deletions cut 6 bases from V and 7 bases from J, with 18 bases between. CDR1 and CDR2 from the germline V gene are MNHEY and SVGAGI. The CDR3 nucleotides are TGTGCCAGCAGCCCCGGAGGGCCCTCTGGCGGGGAGCTGTTTTTT. This translates into CASSPGGPSGGELFF.